The subject of this entry is one T cell receptor beta chain. Its antigen is still unknown. The input lacks base qualities; no much larger clone sits a single base away. The method was multiplex PCR. TCRdb names Illumina HiSeq 4000 as the instrument used. CDR3 regions were amplified by Arm-PCR with iRepertoire HTBI primers to construct TCR beta libraries. Before sequencing, the PCR products underwent gel purification. Per the authors' processing: Gene usage analysis of CDR3 amino acid clonotypes relied on the approximately 68 TRBV and 14 TRBJ segments identified across samples. Filtered high-quality paired reads were merged into contigs using COPE and FqMerger. Contigs were aligned with BLAST to IMGT TRBV, TRBD and TRBJ reference genes, and CDR3 was defined per IMGT. Any clonotype with a frequency above 0.1% was classified as a highly expanded clone. Shannon entropy served as the measure of repertoire diversity, while the Gini coefficient captured V-J evenness. A clonotype found in more than one individual was treated as public. TCRdb applied fastp at Q25 and MiXCR to the public reads, then kept only in-frame beta chains. Duplicate CDR3 protein sequences are folded into a single record with the most common DNA and genes. The V and J calls and clone size are TCRdb's, not the authors'. Counted in this sample were 680,000 or so distinct CDR3 sequences; roughly 16% of them appeared once. Clones ranked in the top ten supply 15% to 20% of the sample.

The sample belongs to a study of regulatory T cells in long-lasting Graves disease (dated by TCRdb to the early 2020s). Background for the entire study: Newly diagnosed Graves' disease patients had taken antithyroid drugs for less than 3 months. Persistent Graves' disease patients were compared with newly diagnosed Graves' disease patients by peripheral blood TCR sequencing and RNA sequencing. The study was conducted in China and was registered as a clinical trial. A total of approximately 35 samples were covered by TCR sequencing, comprising about 13 persistent and some 20 newly diagnosed Graves' disease patients.

The paper as a whole reports these results and caveats: Compared with newly diagnosed patients, patients with persistent Graves' disease had lower TCR Shannon entropy and fewer highly expanded clones, which suggests clonal expansion. More public clonotypes were shared among persistent patients (2,741) than among newly diagnosed patients (roughly 1,000). Because the primary lesion, thyroid tissue, could not be accessed, the study looked at peripheral blood alone. The authors acknowledged the small sample size as a limitation that may reduce accuracy. Preferential use of TRBV28, TRBJ1-2 and TRBJ2-5 was observed in persistent disease, whereas TRBV20-1 and TRBJ2-1 were favored in newly diagnosed disease. Sequencing and analysis were limited to the TCR beta chain.

Trimming takes 1 base from V and 9 bases from J, and the germline ends sit 16 bases apart. Via the germline V gene (reference sequence), CDR1 is LGHDT and CDR2 YNNKEL. Counted from cysteine to phenylalanine, this CDR3 has 15 amino acids. Only the CDR3 portion is preserved as DNA: 45 bases, with reading frame beginning at the first base. The time point label of this sample denotes: newly diagnosed GD, antithyroid drugs for less than 3 months. RNA was extracted from PBMCs in TRIzol for both TCR sequencing and RNA sequencing. Graves' disease was diagnosed according to American Thyroid Association guidelines. Patients were recruited from an endocrinology department in Xi'an, China. Each patient gave roughly 10 milliliters of peripheral blood, collected in an EDTA anticoagulant tube. Ficoll Paque Plus density gradient separation was used to isolate PBMCs, and no further T cell sorting was done. An Agilent 2100 Bioanalyzer and agarose gel were used to assess RNA quality, and a NanoDrop 2000 was used to measure RNA concentration.

These data also featured in a second study, about T cells in Graves' hyperthyroidism and ophthalmopathy. As that second paper reports: Stable Graves' hyperthyroidism was defined as the absence of progression to ophthalmopathy over 18 months of follow-up. The hyperthyroidism patients were between 18 and 65 years old and newly diagnosed, with a disease duration of less than 2 months. Any patient with an uncontrolled infection, another autoimmune disease, pregnancy or lactation was excluded. Diagnoses relied on clinical symptoms, serum thyroxine and TRAb, thyroid ultrasound and orbital computed tomography. The TCR CDR3 was subjected to a first round of RT-PCR using the HTBI primer set and the Qiagen OneStep RT-PCR kit. Most expanded thyroid clonotypes (frequency above 0.001) were also detected in blood, suggesting blood repertoires may reflect thyroid immune responses. A 13 V-J signature model separated ophthalmopathy from stable hyperthyroidism, with about 90% sensitivity and 81% to 82% specificity in cross-validation and 80%/75% in testing. In validation, progression to ophthalmopathy was predicted by the model with 70.59% sensitivity and about 72% specificity, a median of about 6 months before onset. To identify distinguishing TCR V-J signatures, a discovery cohort of some 100 patients was used, comprising under 45 with Graves' ophthalmopathy and around 57 with stable Graves' hyperthyroidism. An independent validation cohort of 18 to 20 hyperthyroidism patients and 17 patients who later progressed to ophthalmopathy tested prospective prediction of ophthalmopathy. For training and testing, the 100 or so patients in the discovery cohort were randomly divided in a 7:3 ratio. In addition, the study compared T-cell repertoires in thyroid tissue and in blood from about six Graves' hyperthyroidism patients. After sampling, hyperthyroidism patients received methimazole starting at 30 mg daily, and ophthalmopathy patients received high-dose intravenous methylprednisolone. The libraries were constructed in a second round of multiplex PCR and then size-selected and purified. Paired-end sequencing of the libraries was performed with 100 bp reads on an Illumina HiSeq2000. Raw data were processed with SOAPnuke, discarding reads with adapters, uncalled bases, mean Phred below 15, or no exact constant-primer or identifier match. COPE v1.2.5 was used to merge the high-quality paired reads, and each unique nucleotide sequence was defined as a clonotype. Clonotypes were aligned to IMGT TRBV, TRBD and TRBJ reference segments using MiTCR v1.1. The analysis included only V-J combinations with a frequency above 0.0001, which together covered around 99% of the repertoires. A TCS score was defined as the ratio between F50 (clonal expansion) and ExV (chaos), using BLOSUM62-based TCRdist between CDR3 peptides within each V-J. Welch's t-statistics and random forest reduced 450 to 600 V-J features to 13, which were used in a naive Bayes classifier (R e1071). No statistical method was used to fix the sample size in advance, and group allocation was not hidden from the investigators. The paper describes TCR Vbeta CDR3 sequencing of around 140 peripheral blood samples, made up of fewer than 50 ophthalmopathy patients, approximately 76 hyperthyroidism patients and roughly 17 progressor patients.

Sequencing was performed on peripheral blood mononuclear cells (PBMCs), taken at new diagnosis, from a patient treated with antithyroid drugs. The chain couples TRBV3-1 to TRBJ2-1; the D gene is not confidently resolved. The TCR comes from a woman in her 30s with Graves disease. Donor details come from another sample of the same person, matched by shared clones. The encoded CDR3 is CASSQGWSLGLEQFF. The DNA sequence is TGTGCCAGCAGCCAAGGATGGTCCCTTGGGCTTGAGCAGTTCTTC.